This T cell receptor beta chain was found in a study of cytomegalovirus exposure and HLA in healthy donors. Study-level findings and limits: In vitro work confirmed that three CMV-associated chains recognize CMV antigens.

Sequencing was performed with immunoSEQ multiplex PCR; in TCRdb, only in-frame clones are kept and a portion is missing. In the table there are 90,000 to 100,000 clones, over 85% of which are singletons. It was the roughly 110-subject validation cohort, separate from the approximately 620-subject first cohort, to which the donors belonged. The CDR3 length is 17 residues. Germline loops: CDR1 LNHDA, CDR2 SQIVND (reference sequence). Trimming took 6 bases from V and 0 from J; bases not matched to a gene: 9. The count of this clone is one. Its antigen is undetermined. Sequencing input: PBMCs. The TCR originated in a young woman in good health and CMV-seropositive. The chain has TRBV19 and TRBJ2-3; 10 bases match TRBD1. The CDR3 loop is CASSRGTGVSSTDTQYF. The CDR3 nucleotides read TGTGCCAGTAGCCGTGGGACAGGGGTTTCTAGCACAGATACGCAGTATTTT.